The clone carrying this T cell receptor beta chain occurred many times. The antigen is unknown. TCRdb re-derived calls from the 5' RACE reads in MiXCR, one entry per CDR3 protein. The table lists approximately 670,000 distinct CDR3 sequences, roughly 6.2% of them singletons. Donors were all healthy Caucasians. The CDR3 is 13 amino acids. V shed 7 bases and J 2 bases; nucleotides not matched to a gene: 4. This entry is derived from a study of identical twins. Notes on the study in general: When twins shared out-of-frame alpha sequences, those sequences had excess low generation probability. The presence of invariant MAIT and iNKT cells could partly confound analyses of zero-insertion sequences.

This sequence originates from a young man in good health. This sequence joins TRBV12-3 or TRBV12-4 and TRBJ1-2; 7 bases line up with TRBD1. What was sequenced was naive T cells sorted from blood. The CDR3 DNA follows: TGTGCCAGCACCCAGGACAGGAACTATGGCTACACCTTC. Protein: CASTQDRNYGYTF.